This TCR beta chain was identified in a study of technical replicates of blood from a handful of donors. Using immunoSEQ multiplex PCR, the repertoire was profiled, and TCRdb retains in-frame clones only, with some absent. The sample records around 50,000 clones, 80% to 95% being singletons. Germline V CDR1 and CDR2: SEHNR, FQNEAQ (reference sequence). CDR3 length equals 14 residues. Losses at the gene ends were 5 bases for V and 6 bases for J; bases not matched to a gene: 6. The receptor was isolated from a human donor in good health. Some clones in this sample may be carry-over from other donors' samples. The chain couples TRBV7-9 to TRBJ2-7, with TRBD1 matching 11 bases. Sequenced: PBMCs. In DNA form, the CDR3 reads TGTGCCAGCAGCCAACCCGGGACAGGGGGCGAGCAGTACTTC. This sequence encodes CASSQPGTGGEQYF.